Listed below are T cell receptor beta chains from one sample, sequenced in a study of shared clonotypes between healthy human individuals. Clones were sequenced by immunoSEQ multiplex PCR, and TCRdb holds only the in-frame ones, with some missing. The table has under 2,500,000 clones, roughly 95% seen once; the top ten hold 0.1% to 0.15%. The source material was naive CD4+ T cells sorted from blood. These receptors all stem from a man aged 18-30 years in good health. CDR3s include the opening cysteine and the closing phenylalanine or tryptophan. The D gene is left open where the match is weak. The size field is filled for only some rows; it gives once, few, many or a size class.

j_call	d_call	clone_size	v_call	cdr3_length	cdr3_nt	cdr3_aa
TRBJ1-4	.	.	TRBV5-1	17	TGCGCCAGCAGCCATAATGATATGTCCTGGGAGGGTGAAAAACTGTTTTTT	CASSHNDMSWEGEKLFF
TRBJ2-5	.	.	TRBV7-9	16	TGTGCCAGCAGCTTAGAAGGGAAGGGGTCCCAAGAGACCCAGTACTTC	CASSLEGKGSQETQYF
TRBJ2-3	TRBD1	.	TRBV30	16	TGTGCCTGGAGTGCCAGACAGGGACACGTCACAGATACGCAGTATTTT	CAWSARQGHVTDTQYF
TRBJ2-3	TRBD1	.	TRBV5-1	14	TGCGCCAGCAGCTCTCAGGGGGTGACAGATACGCAGTATTTT	CASSSQGVTDTQYF
TRBJ2-1	TRBD2	.	TRBV6-5	15	TGTGCCAGCAGACGCGGGAGAGGCTCCTACAATGAGCAGTTCTTC	CASRRGRGSYNEQFF
TRBJ1-2	.	.	TRBV19	14	TGTGCCAGTAGTAAGTCGGGCAGCCACTATGGCTACACCTTC	CASSKSGSHYGYTF
TRBJ1-4	TRBD1	once	TRBV2	16	TGTGCCAGCAGTTGGAGACAGGGCCCCTCTTTAGAAAAACTGTTTTTT	CASSWRQGPSLEKLFF
TRBJ2-7	TRBD1	.	TRBV5-4	15	TGTGCCAGCAGCTGGTGGGACAGGGACATTCCCGAGCAGTACTTC	CASSWWDRDIPEQYF
TRBJ1-5	TRBD1	.	TRBV28	15	TGTGCCAGCAGTTGGGACAGCTATAGCAATCAGCCCCAGCATTTT	CASSWDSYSNQPQHF
TRBJ2-7	.	.	TRBV11-2	15	TGTGCCAGCAGCTTAGATCGACTCAGCTCCTACGAGCAGTACTTC	CASSLDRLSSYEQYF
TRBJ1-6	.	.	TRBV30	18	TGTGCCTGGAGTGTACAACAGGGATCAAGCTCCTATAATTCACCCCTCCACTTT	CAWSVQQGSSSYNSPLHF
TRBJ2-5	.	.	TRBV18	14	TGTGCCAGCTCACCACCCTCAGGGATAGAGACCCAGTACTTC	CASSPPSGIETQYF
TRBJ2-7	.	.	TRBV7-2	13	TGTGCCAGCAGCGCTCTAGTAACCTACGAGCAGTACTTC	CASSALVTYEQYF
TRBJ2-1	TRBD2	.	TRBV5-1	17	TGCGCCAGCAGCCCGACTAGCGGGCTGAGCTCCTACAATGAGCAGTTCTTC	CASSPTSGLSSYNEQFF
TRBJ2-2	TRBD1	.	TRBV2	14	TGTGCCAGCAGGGGACAGGGGGGACCCGGGGAGCTGTTTTTT	CASRGQGGPGELFF
TRBJ2-7	TRBD1	.	TRBV7-9	13	TGTGCCAGCAGCCGTCTGACAGGGTACGAGCAGTACTTC	CASSRLTGYEQYF